These 8 T cell receptor beta chains were all obtained from the same sample, sequenced in a study of T cells after yellow fever vaccination. TCRdb itself ran the 5' RACE reads through MiXCR, one entry per CDR3 protein. The table has nearly 550,000 distinct CDR3 sequences, 19% seen once; the top ten hold 13% to 15%. The sample consisted of PBMCs, taken 15 days after the yellow fever booster vaccination. Receptors were obtained from a man aged 25 to 40 who received the YFV17D yellow fever vaccine.

This chain joins TRBV5-1 and TRBJ2-7, with 9 bases that match TRBD2. This CDR3 has 14 amino acids. The V segment lost 2 bases and the J segment 3 bases; nucleotides outside the gene matches: 3. The germline V gene has CDR1 SGHRS and CDR2 YFSETQ. The DNA of the CDR3 is TGCGCCAGCAGCTTTTCTAGCGGGAACTACGAGCAGTACTTC. Translating it yields CASSFSSGNYEQYF.

The J gene is TRBJ2-7, the V gene TRBV5-1; TRBD1 is a possible D gene (5 bases). The V end was cut by 3 bases, the J end by 3 bases, with 16 bases between. CDR1 and CDR2 from the germline V gene are SGHRS and YFSETQ. The CDR3 has 15 residues. CDR3: CASSSERQKHYEQYF. CDR3 coding DNA: TGCGCCAGCAGCTCCGAACGACAGAAACACTACGAGCAGTACTTC.

This clonotype occurred a few times. The CDR3 DNA is TGTGCCAGCAGCTTAGTCGAGAAACCCTACAATGAGCAGTTCTTC. It translates to CASSLVEKPYNEQFF. The rearrangement links TRBV7-2 to TRBJ2-1, with D unclear. V lost 1 base, J lost 2 bases, and 9 bases lay in between. The CDR3 covers 15 residues. The germline CDR1 and CDR2 sequences are SGHTA and FQGNSA.

The genes are TRBV30 and TRBJ2-7; 7 bases map to TRBD1. V lost 2 bases and J lost 1; bases outside the gene matches: 8. Germline CDR1 GTSNPN, CDR2 SVGIG (reference sequence). CDR3 length: 15 amino acids. The CDR3: CAWSPSQGWSYEQYF. The CDR3 DNA is TGTGCCTGGAGTCCCTCACAGGGGTGGTCCTACGAGCAGTACTTC.

V and J are TRBV29-1 and TRBJ2-3; unclear D gene. V was shortened by 3 bases and J by 2 bases, with 9 bases between the two germline ends. The CDR3 has 13 amino acids. Germline CDR1 is SQVTM and CDR2 is ANQGSEA. CDR3 coding DNA: TGCAGCGTTGAGAGAGATTCCACAGATACGCAGTATTTT. It codes for CSVERDSTDTQYF.

This clonotype was detected a few times. This chain joins TRBV5-1 and TRBJ2-3, with D unclear. Germline V gene data show CDR1 as SGHRS and CDR2 as YFSETQ. The CDR3 has 14 residues. Trimming cost V 4 bases and J 2 bases, with 11 bases left between them. In nucleotides, the CDR3 is TGCGCCAGCAGCCCAATCTCGGTCACAGATACGCAGTATTTT. Amino acid sequence: CASSPISVTDTQYF.

The rearrangement links TRBV18 to TRBJ2-2, with TRBD2 matching 10 bases. With 1 base clipped from V and 0 bases from J, the junction kept 5 bases outside the gene matches. CDR1 and CDR2 from the germline V gene are KGHSH and LQKENI. This CDR3 is built from 18 residues. CDR3 sequence reads: CASSPRGTSDSNTGELFF. CDR3 sequence (DNA): TGTGCCAGCTCACCACGAGGGACTAGCGATTCGAACACCGGGGAGCTGTTTTTT. Full variable domain (outside the CDR3, taken from reference TRBV18 and TRBJ2-2): NAGVMQNPRHLVRRRGQEARLRCSPMKGHSHVYWYRQLPEEGLKFMVYLQKENIIDESGMPKERFSAEFPKEGPSILRIQQVVRGDSAAYFCASSPRGTSDSNTGELFFGEGSRLTVL.

This clonotype was observed a few times. The J gene is TRBJ2-1, the V gene TRBV6-2 or TRBV6-3; D remains ambiguous. Trimming pared 7 bases from V and 0 bases from J, leaving 10 bases between. Germline V gene sequence: CDR1 MNHEY, CDR2 SVGEGT. The CDR3 covers 14 residues. The CDR3 nucleotides read TGTGCCAGCAACGGCGGTAGCTCCTACAATGAGCAGTTCTTC. It specifies CASNGGSSYNEQFF.